A single T cell receptor beta chain is shown here with its context. Its antigen is unidentified. It was uncontrolled infection, other autoimmune disease, pregnancy or lactation that excluded patients. It was RNA transcripts that yielded the amplified TCR beta CDR3 regions. HTBI primers were used for first-round RT-PCR of the TCR CDR3. One entry per CDR3 protein, called by TCRdb with MiXCR from the multiplex PCR reads. The sample has about 300,000 distinct CDR3 sequences, 13% seen once. This entry is derived from a study of T cells in Graves' hyperthyroidism and ophthalmopathy. Findings of the study overall: Median prediction lead before ophthalmopathy onset was 6 to 8 months with the model.

Germline V lookup: CDR1 LGHNA, CDR2 YNFKEQ. The CDR3 length is 16 residues. Deletions cut 4 bases from V and 6 bases from J, with 19 bases between. V gene TRBV4-2 combines with J gene TRBJ1-5, with TRBD1 as a possible D gene (6 bases). This sequence was found in a woman younger than 45 with Graves' hyperthyroidism that later progressed to Graves' ophthalmopathy. The material sequenced was blood. In DNA, the CDR3 is TGTGCCAGCAGCCCAGAGAGGACAGCCAACGGTCAGCCCCAGCATTTT. This codes for CASSPERTANGQPQHF.